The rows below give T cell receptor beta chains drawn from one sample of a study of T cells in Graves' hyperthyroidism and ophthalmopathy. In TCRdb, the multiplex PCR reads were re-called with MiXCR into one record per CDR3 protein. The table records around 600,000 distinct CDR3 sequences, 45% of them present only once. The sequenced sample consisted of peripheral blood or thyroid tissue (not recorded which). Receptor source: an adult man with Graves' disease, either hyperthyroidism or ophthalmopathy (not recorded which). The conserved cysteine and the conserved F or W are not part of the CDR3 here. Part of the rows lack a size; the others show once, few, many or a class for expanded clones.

ATSSLEGNQPQH TRBV15 once TRBJ1-5
ASSENTGNTIY TRBV25-1 many TRBJ1-3
AISESGEAAYGYT TRBV10-3 many TRBJ1-2
ASSSTWDAGDTEAF TRBV2 NA TRBJ1-1
ASSQGQYTEAF TRBV7-9 many TRBJ1-1
ASSEYAGGKNEKLF TRBV25-1 once TRBJ1-4
ASSFEGAQPQH TRBV12-3/TRBV12-4 NA TRBJ1-5
ATSDSLAGTGFGQPQH TRBV24-1 NA TRBJ1-5
ASRGTGPGEQY TRBV2 many TRBJ2-7
ATGTDNYGYT TRBV24-1 many TRBJ1-2
SATLAETQY TRBV20-1 many TRBJ2-5
SLVPGNGYT TRBV29-1 NA TRBJ1-2
ASSPTGTGVYYGYT TRBV7-2 NA TRBJ1-2
SVTPGGDYGYT TRBV29-1 few TRBJ1-2
ASSTRHGGGVTNYGYT TRBV2 NA TRBJ1-2
ASSLVTGADNSPLH TRBV7-2 NA TRBJ1-6
ASSKGTSGVQETQY TRBV19 NA TRBJ2-5
ATSDGARQY TRBV24-1 NA TRBJ2-7
SARGNSPLH TRBV20-1 many TRBJ1-6
SAVGGLAEYEQY TRBV20-1 NA TRBJ2-7
ASRGATGANVLT TRBV11-2 NA TRBJ2-6
SVAREGRYQPQH TRBV29-1 few TRBJ1-5
AISEWQREAETQY TRBV10-3 NA TRBJ2-5
ASSSRGGRNSPLH TRBV9 NA TRBJ1-6
ASSDDLGNTIY TRBV2 NA TRBJ1-3
ASSSRGGTETQY TRBV12-3/TRBV12-4 NA TRBJ2-5
AKGYRNTEAF TRBV2 NA TRBJ1-1
ATSRVGTSGTETQY TRBV15 many TRBJ2-5
ASSSPNQPQH TRBV7-9 many TRBJ1-5
ASSDKGREETQY TRBV2 NA TRBJ2-5
ASSYSGQPNTEAF TRBV6-5 few TRBJ1-1
ASSEMEGENSPLH TRBV2 many TRBJ1-6
ASSLVGPRGQPQH TRBV7-2 NA TRBJ1-5
ASSHWGAHYEQY TRBV7-2 few TRBJ2-7
ASSLVGQWDRDTEAF TRBV5-4 few TRBJ1-1
ASSSDRPGRDTEAF TRBV7-9 many TRBJ1-1
ASSMGTGLNQPQH TRBV19 NA TRBJ1-5
ASSLRGYAMDTIY TRBV7-2 many TRBJ1-3
AGSLLGDGYT TRBV5-5 once TRBJ1-2
AWKRGLKNTEAF TRBV25-1 NA TRBJ1-1
SASRLAGGDTQY TRBV20-1 NA TRBJ2-3